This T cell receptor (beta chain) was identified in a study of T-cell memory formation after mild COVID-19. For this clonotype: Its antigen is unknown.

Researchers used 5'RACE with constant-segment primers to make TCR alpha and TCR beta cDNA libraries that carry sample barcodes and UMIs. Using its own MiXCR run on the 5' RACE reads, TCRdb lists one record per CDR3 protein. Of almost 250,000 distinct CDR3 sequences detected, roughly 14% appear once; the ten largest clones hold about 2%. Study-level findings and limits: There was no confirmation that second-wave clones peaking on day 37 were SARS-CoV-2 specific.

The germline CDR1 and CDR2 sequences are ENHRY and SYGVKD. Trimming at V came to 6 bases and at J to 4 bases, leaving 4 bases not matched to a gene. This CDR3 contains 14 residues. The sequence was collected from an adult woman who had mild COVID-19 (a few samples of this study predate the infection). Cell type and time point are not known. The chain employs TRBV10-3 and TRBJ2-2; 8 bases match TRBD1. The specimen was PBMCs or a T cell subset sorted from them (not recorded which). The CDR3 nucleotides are TGTGCCATCAGGCAGGGGGCCAGCACCGGGGAGCTGTTTTTT. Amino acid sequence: CAIRQGASTGELFF.